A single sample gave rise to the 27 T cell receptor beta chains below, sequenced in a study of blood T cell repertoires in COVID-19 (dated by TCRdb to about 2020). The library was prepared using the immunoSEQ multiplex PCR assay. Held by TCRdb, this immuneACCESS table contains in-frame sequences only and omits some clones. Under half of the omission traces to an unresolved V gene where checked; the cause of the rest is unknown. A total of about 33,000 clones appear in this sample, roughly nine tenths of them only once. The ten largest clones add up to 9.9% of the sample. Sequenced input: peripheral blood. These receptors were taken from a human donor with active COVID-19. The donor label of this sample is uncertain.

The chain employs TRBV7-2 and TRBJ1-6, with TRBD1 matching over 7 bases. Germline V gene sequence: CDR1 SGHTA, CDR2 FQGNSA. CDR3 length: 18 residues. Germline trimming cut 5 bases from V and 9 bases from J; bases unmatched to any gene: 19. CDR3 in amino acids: CASSTRGWEGGVGSPLHF. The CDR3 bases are TGTGCCAGCAGCACTAGGGGGTGGGAAGGGGGCGTCGGTTCACCCCTCCACTTT. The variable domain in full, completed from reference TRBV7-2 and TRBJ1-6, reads GAGVSQSPSNKVTEKGKDVELRCDPISGHTALYWYRQSLGQGLEFLIYFQGNSAPDKSGLPSDRFSAERTGGSVSTLTIQRTQQEDSAVYLCASSTRGWEGGVGSPLHFGNGTRLTVT.

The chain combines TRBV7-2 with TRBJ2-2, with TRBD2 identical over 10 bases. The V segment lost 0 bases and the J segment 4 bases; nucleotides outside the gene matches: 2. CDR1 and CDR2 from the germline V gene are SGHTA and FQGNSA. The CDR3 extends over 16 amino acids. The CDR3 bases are TGTGCCAGCAGCTTAGCGGCTAGCGGGAGCACCGGGGAGCTGTTTTTT. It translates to CASSLAASGSTGELFF.

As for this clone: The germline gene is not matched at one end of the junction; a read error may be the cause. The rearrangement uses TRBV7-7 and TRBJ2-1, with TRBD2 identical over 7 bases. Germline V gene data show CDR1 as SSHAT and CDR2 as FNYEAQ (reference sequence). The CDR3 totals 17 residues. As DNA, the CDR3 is TGTGCTAGCAGCTTAGAGGCCTCCGGGGCGGGGGTTGATGAGCAGTTCTTC. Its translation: CASSLEASGAGVDEQFF.

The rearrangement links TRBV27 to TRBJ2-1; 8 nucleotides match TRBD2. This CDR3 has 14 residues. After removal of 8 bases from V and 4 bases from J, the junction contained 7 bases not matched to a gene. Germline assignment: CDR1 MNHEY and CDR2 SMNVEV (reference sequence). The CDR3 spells CASSREGRYNEQFF. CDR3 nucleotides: TGTGCCAGCTCCCGGGAGGGGAGGTACAATGAGCAGTTCTTC.

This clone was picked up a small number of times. CDR3: CASSSGQGLGPQHF. The CDR3 nucleotides read TGTGCCAGCAGCTCGGGACAGGGCCTAGGGCCCCAGCATTTT. The chain joins TRBV9 to TRBJ1-5, with 9 bases aligning to TRBD1. Germline V CDR1 and CDR2: SGDLS, YYNGEE. Trimming at V came to 4 bases and at J to 9 bases, leaving 8 bases not matched to a gene. The CDR3 extends over 14 amino acids. The whole variable domain, filled in from reference TRBV9 and TRBJ1-5, reads DSGVTQTPKHLITATGQRVTLRCSPRSGDLSVYWYQQSLDQGLQFLIQYYNGEERAKGNILERFSAQQFPDLHSELNLSSLELGDSALYFCASSSGQGLGPQHFGDGTRLSIL.

CDR3 nucleotides: TGTGCCAGCAGCGGGACAGTAGAGGAGACCCAGTACTTC. Translation gives CASSGTVEETQYF. J is TRBJ2-5 and V is TRBV11-1; 7 bases line up with TRBD1. The CDR3 spans 13 residues. V trimming: 5 bases; J trimming: 5 bases; junction bases outside the gene matches: 5. Germline CDR1 reads SGHAT; CDR2 reads FQDESV (reference sequence).

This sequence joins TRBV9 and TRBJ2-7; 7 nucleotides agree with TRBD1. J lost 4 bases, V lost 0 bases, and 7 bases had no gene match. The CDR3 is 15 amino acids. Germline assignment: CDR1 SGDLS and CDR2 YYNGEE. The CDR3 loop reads CASSVGQGPSYEQYF. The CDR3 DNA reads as TGTGCCAGCAGCGTAGGACAGGGACCTTCTTACGAGCAGTACTTC.

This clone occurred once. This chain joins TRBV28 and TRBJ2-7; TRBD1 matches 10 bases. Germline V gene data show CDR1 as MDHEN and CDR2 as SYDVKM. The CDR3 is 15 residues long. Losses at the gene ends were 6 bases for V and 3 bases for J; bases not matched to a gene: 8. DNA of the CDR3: TGTGCCAGCAGCCAAGGGACAGGGGTAGGCTACGAGCAGTACTTC. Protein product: CASSQGTGVGYEQYF.

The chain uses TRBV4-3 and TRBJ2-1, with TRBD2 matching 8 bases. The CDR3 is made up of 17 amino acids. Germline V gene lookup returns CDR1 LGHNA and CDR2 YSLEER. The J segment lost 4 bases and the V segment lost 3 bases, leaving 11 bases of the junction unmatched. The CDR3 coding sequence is TGCGCCAGCAGCCAGGCGCATCGGGGGGGCGGATACAATGAGCAGTTCTTC. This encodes CASSQAHRGGGYNEQFF.

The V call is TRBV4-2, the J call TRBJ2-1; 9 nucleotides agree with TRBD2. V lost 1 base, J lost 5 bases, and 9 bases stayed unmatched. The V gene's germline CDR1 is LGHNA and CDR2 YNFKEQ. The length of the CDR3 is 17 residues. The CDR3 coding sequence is TGTGCCAGCAGCCAAGGGGGAATAGCGGGAGAGGACAATGAGCAGTTCTTC. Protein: CASSQGGIAGEDNEQFF.

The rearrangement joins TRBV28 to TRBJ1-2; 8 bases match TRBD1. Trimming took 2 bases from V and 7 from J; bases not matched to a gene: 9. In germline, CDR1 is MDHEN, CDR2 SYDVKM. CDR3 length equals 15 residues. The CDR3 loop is CASSLQGRGRFGYTF. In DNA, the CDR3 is TGTGCCAGCAGTTTACAGGGCAGGGGGCGATTTGGCTACACCTTC.

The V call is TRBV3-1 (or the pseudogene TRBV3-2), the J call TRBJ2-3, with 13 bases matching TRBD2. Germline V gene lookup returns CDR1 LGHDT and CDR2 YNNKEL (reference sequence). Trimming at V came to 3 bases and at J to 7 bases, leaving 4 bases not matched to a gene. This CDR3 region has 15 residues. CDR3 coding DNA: TGTGCCAGCAGCCACGTGACTAGCGGGGGGAATACGCAGTATTTT. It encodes CASSHVTSGGNTQYF.

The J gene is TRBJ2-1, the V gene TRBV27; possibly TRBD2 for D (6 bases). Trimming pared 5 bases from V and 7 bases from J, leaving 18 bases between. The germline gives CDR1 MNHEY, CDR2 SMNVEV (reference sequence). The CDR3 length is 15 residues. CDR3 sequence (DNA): TGTGCCAGCAGTCTGACTAGAGGGTATGGTAATGAGCAGTTCTTC. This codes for CASSLTRGYGNEQFF.

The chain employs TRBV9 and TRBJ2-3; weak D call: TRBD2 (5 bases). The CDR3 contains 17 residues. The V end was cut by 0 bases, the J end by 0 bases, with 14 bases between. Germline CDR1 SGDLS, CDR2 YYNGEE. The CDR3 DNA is TGTGCCAGCAGCGTAGCTACGGGGTTTCCGAGCACAGATACGCAGTATTTT. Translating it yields CASSVATGFPSTDTQYF.

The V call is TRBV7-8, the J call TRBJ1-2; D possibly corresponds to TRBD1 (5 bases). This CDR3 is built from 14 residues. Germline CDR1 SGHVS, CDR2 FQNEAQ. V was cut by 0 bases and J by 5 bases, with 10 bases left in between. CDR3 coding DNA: TGTGCCAGCAGCTTAGCGGGGGGGTATTATGGCTACACCTTC. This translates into CASSLAGGYYGYTF. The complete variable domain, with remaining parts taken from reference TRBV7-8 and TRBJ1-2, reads GAGVSQSPRYKVAKRGQDVALRCDPISGHVSLFWYQQALGQGPEFLTYFQNEAQLDKSGLPSDRFFAERPEGSVSTLKIQRTQQEDSAVYLCASSLAGGYYGYTFGSGTRLTVV.

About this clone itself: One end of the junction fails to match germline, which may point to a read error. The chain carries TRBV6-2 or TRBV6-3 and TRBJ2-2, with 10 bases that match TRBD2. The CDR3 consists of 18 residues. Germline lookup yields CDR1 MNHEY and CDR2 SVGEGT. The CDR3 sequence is CASSYGHVTSGNSGELFF. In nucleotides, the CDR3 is TGTGCCAGCAGTTACGGTCATGTAACTAGCGGGAACTCCGGGGAGCTGTTTTTT.

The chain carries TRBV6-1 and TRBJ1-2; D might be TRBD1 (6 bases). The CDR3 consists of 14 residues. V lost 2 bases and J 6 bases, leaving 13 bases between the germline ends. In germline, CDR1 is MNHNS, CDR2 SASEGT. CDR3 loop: CASSEQRTGNGYTF. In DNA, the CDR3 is TGTGCCAGCAGTGAACAACGAACAGGGAATGGCTACACCTTC.

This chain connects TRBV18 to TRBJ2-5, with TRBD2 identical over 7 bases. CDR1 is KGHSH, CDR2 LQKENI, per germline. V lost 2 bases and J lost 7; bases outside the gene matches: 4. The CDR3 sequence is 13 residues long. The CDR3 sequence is CASSPVGEGTQYF. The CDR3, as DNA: TGTGCCAGCTCACCAGTCGGGGAGGGGACCCAGTACTTC.

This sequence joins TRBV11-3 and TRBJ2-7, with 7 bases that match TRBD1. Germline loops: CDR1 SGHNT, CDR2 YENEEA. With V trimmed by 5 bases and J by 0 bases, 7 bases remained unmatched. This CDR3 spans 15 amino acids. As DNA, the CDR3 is TGTGCCAGCAGCCCCGGGACAGCACCCTCCTACGAGCAGTACTTC. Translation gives CASSPGTAPSYEQYF.

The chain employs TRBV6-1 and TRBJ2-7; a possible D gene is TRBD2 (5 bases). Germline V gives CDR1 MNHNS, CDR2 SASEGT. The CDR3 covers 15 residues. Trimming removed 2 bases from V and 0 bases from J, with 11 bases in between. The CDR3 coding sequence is TGTGCCAGCAGTGAAATCGTGGGGAGCTCCTACGAGCAGTACTTC. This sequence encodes CASSEIVGSSYEQYF.

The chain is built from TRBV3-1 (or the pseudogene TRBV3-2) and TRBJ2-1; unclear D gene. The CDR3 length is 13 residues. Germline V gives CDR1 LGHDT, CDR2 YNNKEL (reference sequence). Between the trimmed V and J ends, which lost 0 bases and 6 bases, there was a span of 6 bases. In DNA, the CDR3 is TGTGCCAGCAGCCAAGATCCCGGCAATGAGCAGTTCTTC. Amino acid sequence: CASSQDPGNEQFF.

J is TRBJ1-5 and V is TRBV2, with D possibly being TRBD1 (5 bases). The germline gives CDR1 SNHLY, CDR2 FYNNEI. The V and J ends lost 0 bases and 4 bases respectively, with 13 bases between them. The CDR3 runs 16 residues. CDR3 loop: CASSEARVNTNQPQHF. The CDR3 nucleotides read TGTGCCAGCAGTGAAGCCAGGGTTAATACTAATCAGCCCCAGCATTTT. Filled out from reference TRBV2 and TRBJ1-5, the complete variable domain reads EPEVTQTPSHQVTQMGQEVILRCVPISNHLYFYWYRQILGQKVEFLVSFYNNEISEKSEIFDDQFSVERPDGSNFTLKIRSTKLEDSAMYFCASSEARVNTNQPQHFGDGTRLSIL.

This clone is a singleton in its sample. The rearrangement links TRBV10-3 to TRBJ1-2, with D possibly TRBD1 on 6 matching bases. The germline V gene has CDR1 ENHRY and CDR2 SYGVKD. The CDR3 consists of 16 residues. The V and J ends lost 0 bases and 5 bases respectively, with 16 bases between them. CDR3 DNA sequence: TGTGCCATCAGTGAGTCGATGACAGGACTTGGGTATGGCTACACCTTC. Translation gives CAISESMTGLGYGYTF.

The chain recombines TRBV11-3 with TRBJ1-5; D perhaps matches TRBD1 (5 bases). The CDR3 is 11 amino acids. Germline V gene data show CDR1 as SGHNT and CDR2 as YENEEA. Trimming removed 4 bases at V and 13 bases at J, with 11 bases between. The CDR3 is CASSWKGPQHF. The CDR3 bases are TGTGCCAGCAGCTGGAAGGGGCCGCAGCATTTT.

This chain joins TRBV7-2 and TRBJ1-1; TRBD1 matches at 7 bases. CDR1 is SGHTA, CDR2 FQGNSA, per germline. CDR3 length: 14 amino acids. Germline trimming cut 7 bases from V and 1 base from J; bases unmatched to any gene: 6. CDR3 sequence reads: CASTSRQGNTEAFF. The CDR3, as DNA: TGTGCCAGCACCTCAAGACAGGGGAACACTGAAGCTTTCTTT.

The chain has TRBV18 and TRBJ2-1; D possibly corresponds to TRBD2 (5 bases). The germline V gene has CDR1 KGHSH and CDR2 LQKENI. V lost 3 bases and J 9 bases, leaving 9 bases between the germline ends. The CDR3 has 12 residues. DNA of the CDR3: TGTGCCAGCTCACCGCCGGGGATTGAGCAGTTCTTC. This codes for CASSPPGIEQFF.

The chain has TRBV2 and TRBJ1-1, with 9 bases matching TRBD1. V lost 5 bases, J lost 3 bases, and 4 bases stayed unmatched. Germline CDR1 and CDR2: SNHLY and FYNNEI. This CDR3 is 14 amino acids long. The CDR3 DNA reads TGTGCCAGCAGTCTCAGGACAGGGGACACTGAAGCTTTCTTT. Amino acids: CASSLRTGDTEAFF.